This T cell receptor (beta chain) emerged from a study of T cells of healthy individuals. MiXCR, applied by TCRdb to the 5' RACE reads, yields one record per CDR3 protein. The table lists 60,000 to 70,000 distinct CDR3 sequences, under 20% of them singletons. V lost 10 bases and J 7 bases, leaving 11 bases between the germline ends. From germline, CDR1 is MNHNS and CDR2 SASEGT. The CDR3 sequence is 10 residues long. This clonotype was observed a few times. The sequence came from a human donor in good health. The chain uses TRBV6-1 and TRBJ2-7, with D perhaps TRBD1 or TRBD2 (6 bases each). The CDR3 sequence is CATWGAEQYF. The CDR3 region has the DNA TGTGCCACCTGGGGGGCGGAGCAGTACTTC.